This T cell receptor beta chain is from a study of glioma-infiltrating T cells. Overall study results and limits: Tissue-blood divergence was below expectation in non-neoplastic patients, above in gliomas. CDR3 overlap between tissue and blood was very small.

The iRepertoire nested amplicon-rescue multiplex PCR amplified TCR alpha and beta CDR3s from RNA. One-step reverse transcription and amplification started from approximately 100-400 ng of tissue mRNA or PBMC total RNA. One entry per CDR3 protein, called by TCRdb with MiXCR from the multiplex PCR reads. This sample has over 100,000 distinct CDR3 sequences, with under 30% found just once. This clonotype was counted only a few times. What it recognizes is unknown. Per the germline V gene, CDR1 is GTSNPN and CDR2 is SVGIG (reference sequence). The CDR3 is 15 residues long. Trimming left V 2 bases short and J 0 bases short, with 11 bases between.

J is TRBJ1-5 and V is TRBV30; D is undetermined. This TCR was sampled from a human donor with low-grade glioma or glioblastoma, undergoing nonglioma brain surgery, or in good health (not recorded which). Sequencing was performed on glioma tissue, nonneoplastic brain tissue, or PBMCs (not recorded which). CDR3 nucleotide sequence: TGTGCCTGGAGTATCCGGGCCCCTAGCAATCAGCCCCAGCATTTT. It codes for CAWSIRAPSNQPQHF. Full variable domain (remainder filled in from reference TRBV30 and TRBJ1-5): SQTIHQWPATLVQPVGSPLSLECTVEGTSNPNLYWYRQAAGRGLQLLFYSVGIGQISSEVPQNLSASRPQDRQFILSSKKLLLSDSGFYLCAWSIRAPSNQPQHFGDGTRLSIL.